A single TCR beta chain is shown here with its context. V lost 4 bases and J 4 bases, leaving 11 bases between the germline ends. CDR3 length: 13 residues. The germline V gene encodes CDR1 LGHNA and CDR2 YSLEER. This entry belongs to a study of blood T cell repertoires in COVID-19. The overall study: The United States, Italy and Spain provided the acute and convalescent COVID-19 samples.

Cohort allocation depended upon clinical history that participants reported. Some clones are missing from TCRdb's copy, which holds only in-frame ones; the method was immunoSEQ multiplex PCR. The sample includes about 180,000 clones, about nine tenths seen only once; the top ten take roughly 9%. The sequence derives from a woman between 18 and 29 years old who had recovered from COVID-19. The specimen sequenced was PBMCs or T cells enriched from blood (not recorded which). This chain joins TRBV4-3 and TRBJ2-7; possibly TRBD1 for D (6 bases). The CDR3 here is CASSPNRDYEQYF. CDR3 nucleotide sequence: TGCGCCAGCAGCCCCAACAGGGATTACGAGCAGTACTTC.